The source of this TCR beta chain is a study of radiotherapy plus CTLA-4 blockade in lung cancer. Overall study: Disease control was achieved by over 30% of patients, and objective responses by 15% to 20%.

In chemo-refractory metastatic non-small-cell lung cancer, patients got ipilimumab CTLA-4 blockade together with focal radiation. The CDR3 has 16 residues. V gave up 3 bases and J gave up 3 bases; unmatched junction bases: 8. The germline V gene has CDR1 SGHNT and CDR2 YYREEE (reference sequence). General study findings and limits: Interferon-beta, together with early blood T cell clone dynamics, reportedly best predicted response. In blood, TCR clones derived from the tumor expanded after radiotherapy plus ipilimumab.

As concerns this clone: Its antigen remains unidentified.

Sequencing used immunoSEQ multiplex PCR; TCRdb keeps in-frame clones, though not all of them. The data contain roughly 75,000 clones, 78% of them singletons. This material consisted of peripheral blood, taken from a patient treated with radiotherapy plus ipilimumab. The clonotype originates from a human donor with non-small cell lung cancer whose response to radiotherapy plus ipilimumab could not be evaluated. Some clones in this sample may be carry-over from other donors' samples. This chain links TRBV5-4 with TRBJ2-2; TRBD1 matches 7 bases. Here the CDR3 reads CASSSPGQFYTGELFF. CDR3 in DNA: TGTGCCAGCAGCTCACCGGGACAGTTTTACACCGGGGAGCTGTTTTTT.